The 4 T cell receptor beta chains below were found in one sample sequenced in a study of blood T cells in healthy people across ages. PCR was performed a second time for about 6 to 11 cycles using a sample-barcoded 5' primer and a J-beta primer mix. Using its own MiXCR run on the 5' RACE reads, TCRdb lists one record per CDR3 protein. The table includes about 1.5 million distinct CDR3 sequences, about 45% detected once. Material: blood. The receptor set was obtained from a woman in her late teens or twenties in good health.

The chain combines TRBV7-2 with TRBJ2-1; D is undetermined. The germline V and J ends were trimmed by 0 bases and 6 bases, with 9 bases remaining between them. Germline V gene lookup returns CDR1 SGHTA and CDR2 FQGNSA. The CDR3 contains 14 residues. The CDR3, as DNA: TGTGCCAGCAGCTTAGCGCGAAGTAGCAATGAGCAGTTCTTC. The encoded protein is CASSLARSSNEQFF.

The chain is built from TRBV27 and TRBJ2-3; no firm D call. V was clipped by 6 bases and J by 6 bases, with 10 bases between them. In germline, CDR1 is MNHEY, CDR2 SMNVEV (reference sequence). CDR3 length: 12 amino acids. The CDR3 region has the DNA TGTGCCAGCAGGAGTGGAAGGGATACGCAGTATTTT. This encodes CASRSGRDTQYF.

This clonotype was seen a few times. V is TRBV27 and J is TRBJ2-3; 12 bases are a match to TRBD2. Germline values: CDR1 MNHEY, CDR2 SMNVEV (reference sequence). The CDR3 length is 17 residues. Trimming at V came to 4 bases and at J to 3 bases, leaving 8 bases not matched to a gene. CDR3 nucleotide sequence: TGTGCCAGCAGTTCATCTAGCGGGAGGGTTAAAACAGATACGCAGTATTTT. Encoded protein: CASSSSSGRVKTDTQYF.

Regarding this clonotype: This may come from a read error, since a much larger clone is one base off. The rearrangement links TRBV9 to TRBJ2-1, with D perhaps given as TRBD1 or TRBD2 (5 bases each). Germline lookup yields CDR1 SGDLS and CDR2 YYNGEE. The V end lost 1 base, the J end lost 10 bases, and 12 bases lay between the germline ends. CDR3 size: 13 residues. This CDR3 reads CASSVRGVWEQFF. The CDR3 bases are TGTGCCAGCAGCGTAAGGGGAGTCTGGGAGCAGTTCTTC.